This paragraph covers one T cell receptor beta chain sequence. No antigen is known for it. V lost 6 bases, J lost 2 bases, and 13 bases lay in between. This CDR3 comprises 14 residues. Per germline, CDR1 MNHEY and CDR2 SVGAGI. Whether given at about 4 or about 12 weeks, second doses were pooled. This specimen comes from a study of T cell responses to AZD1222 COVID-19 vaccine. General observations from the study: Researchers took repertoire samples only after the peak T cell response had come.

Profiled with immunoSEQ multiplex PCR; TCRdb holds only in-frame clones, not every one. Of around 160,000 clones in the sample, 85% to 95% were seen once. The receptor was isolated from an adult who received the AZD1222 COVID-19 vaccine. The chain recombines TRBV6-5 with TRBJ2-5; tentative D call: TRBD2 (6 bases). The sample consisted of peripheral blood, taken 28 days after the second AZD1222 dose. For the CDR3, the DNA is TGTGCCAGCAGGCGGGGACTTCTGCAAGAGACCCAGTACTTC. Translating gives CASRRGLLQETQYF.